One and the same sample provided the 5 T cell receptor beta chains below, sequenced in a study of blood T cell repertoires in COVID-19. TCRdb's table, derived via immunoSEQ multiplex PCR, lists solely in-frame clones and lacks some. The table shows approximately 110,000 clones, with 70% to 90% occurring only once. Sequencing input: peripheral blood. The receptor set was obtained from a human donor in a cohort sampled during active COVID-19.

The chain employs TRBV3-1 (or the pseudogene TRBV3-2) and TRBJ2-6; D remains ambiguous. This CDR3 comprises 18 residues. V was clipped by 2 bases and J by 0 bases, with 14 bases between them. Germline V gives CDR1 LGHDT, CDR2 YNNKEL (reference sequence). CDR3 in amino acids: CASSQQPHGSSGANVLTF. The CDR3 bases are TGTGCCAGCAGCCAACAACCCCACGGTAGCTCTGGGGCCAACGTCCTGACTTTC.

The CDR3 coding sequence is TGTGCCAGCAGCCGGCCGGGCCTGAAGGGGGACATTCAGTACTTC. This translates into CASSRPGLKGDIQYF. This chain connects TRBV28 to TRBJ2-4, with a possible D match to TRBD1 (6 bases). This CDR3 has 15 residues. The V end lost 6 bases, the J end lost 8 bases, and 20 bases lay between the germline ends. Germline lookup yields CDR1 MDHEN and CDR2 SYDVKM.

V gene TRBV5-8 combines with J gene TRBJ2-3; 8 nucleotides line up with TRBD1. CDR1 and CDR2 (germline): SGHTS, YDEGEE. There are 14 residues in the CDR3. After removal of 7 bases from V and 5 bases from J, the junction contained 9 bases not matched to a gene. CDR3 residues: CASCRDRTRDTQYF. CDR3 nucleotides: TGTGCCAGCTGCCGGGACAGGACGAGAGATACGCAGTATTTT.

This sequence joins TRBV7-8 and TRBJ2-1; perhaps TRBD2 as D (6 bases). V lost 5 bases, J lost 4 bases, and 21 bases lay in between. Germline V CDR1 and CDR2: SGHVS, FQNEAQ. The CDR3 extends over 17 amino acids. The CDR3 coding sequence is TGTGCCAGCAGCGCGAGACTCGGGCGCGGGGCGTACAATGAGCAGTTCTTC. Amino acid sequence: CASSARLGRGAYNEQFF.

The chain couples TRBV4-3 to TRBJ1-6, with D maybe TRBD1 (6 bases). From germline, CDR1 is LGHNA and CDR2 YSLEER. The CDR3 runs to 16 residues. V was cut by 4 bases and J by 5 bases, with 15 bases left in between. CDR3 sequence: CASSPQTGQNNSPLHF. DNA of the CDR3: TGCGCCAGCAGCCCACAAACCGGACAGAATAATTCACCCCTCCACTTT.